One and the same sample provided the 20 T cell receptor beta chains below, sequenced in a study of blood T cell repertoires in COVID-19. Sequencing was performed with immunoSEQ multiplex PCR; in TCRdb, only in-frame clones are kept and a portion is missing. The sample lists around 160,000 clones, 65% to 85% seen once, with approximately 5.4% in the top ten. Sequencing used PBMCs or T cells enriched from blood (not recorded which). The origin of the receptors is a middle-aged man who had recovered from COVID-19.

V usage is TRBV6-1 and J usage is TRBJ2-7; D is uncertain. The V gene's germline CDR1 is MNHNS and CDR2 SASEGT. This CDR3 is built from 15 residues. V shed 2 bases and J shed 1 base, with 12 bases lying between them. In DNA, the CDR3 is TGTGCCAGCAGTGAAACTGGGCTCTGGTCCTACGAGCAGTACTTC. Translation: CASSETGLWSYEQYF.

V gene TRBV6-2 or TRBV6-3 combines with J gene TRBJ1-5; 9 bases agree with TRBD1. Per germline, CDR1 MNHEY and CDR2 SVGEGT. This CDR3 is built from 17 residues. V was clipped by 1 base and J by 3 bases; unmatched bases: 7. As DNA, the CDR3 is TGTGCCAGCAGTTACTTACGGGACAGGGAACCCAATCAGCCCCAGCATTTT. Translating gives CASSYLRDREPNQPQHF.

This chain links TRBV27 with TRBJ1-4; 8 nucleotides align to TRBD1. CDR1 and CDR2 from the germline V gene are MNHEY and SMNVEV (reference sequence). V dropped 4 bases and J dropped 8; count of bases not matched to a gene: 12. CDR3 length equals 16 residues. The CDR3 DNA follows: TGTGCCAGCAGTTCGCCAGGCAGGGGGCAGAGAGAAAAACTGTTTTTT. Encoded protein: CASSSPGRGQREKLFF. The variable domain in full, with the rest retrieved from reference TRBV27 and TRBJ1-4, is EAQVTQNPRYLITVTGKKLTVTCSQNMNHEYMSWYRQDPGLGLRQIYYSMNVEVTDKGDVPEGYKVSRKEKRNFPLILESPSPNQTSLYFCASSSPGRGQREKLFFGSGTQLSVL.

The chain links TRBV10-3 to TRBJ1-6; 8 bases match TRBD1. Germline CDR1 is ENHRY and CDR2 is SYGVKD. With 8 bases clipped from V and 7 bases from J, the junction kept 1 base outside the gene matches. The CDR3 loop spans 12 amino acids. The DNA for the CDR3 is TGTGCCATCGGACAGGGAAATTCACCCCTCCACTTT. Amino acid sequence: CAIGQGNSPLHF.

The rearrangement links TRBV24-1 to TRBJ2-2; D gene uncertain. The CDR3 runs to 13 residues. Germline V gene data show CDR1 as KGHDR and CDR2 as SFDVKD. V was pared by 12 bases and J by 2 bases, with 12 bases between. CDR3: CASEETNTGELFF. The CDR3 nucleotides read TGTGCCTCCGAGGAAACAAACACCGGGGAGCTGTTTTTT.

The V gene is TRBV7-9, the J gene TRBJ1-6, with a possible D match to TRBD1 (5 bases). The CDR3 totals 14 residues. Looked up from germline, CDR1 is SEHNR and CDR2 is FQNEAQ (reference sequence). The ends were cut back, 1 base at V and 8 bases at J, with 9 bases in the middle. CDR3 sequence: CASSLGRDYSPLHF. The CDR3 DNA sequence: TGTGCCAGCAGCTTAGGCAGGGACTATTCACCCCTCCACTTT.

The table lists this clone with a count of one. The V and J genes are TRBV2 and TRBJ2-1; D is uncertain. Trimming stripped 7 bases from V and 0 bases from J, with 13 bases between. Germline assignment: CDR1 SNHLY and CDR2 FYNNEI. This CDR3 spans 15 amino acids. This CDR3 reads CASKRNDGSYNEQFF. CDR3 nucleotide sequence: TGTGCCAGCAAGCGTAACGACGGCTCCTACAATGAGCAGTTCTTC.

This sequence joins TRBV6-4 and TRBJ2-3; TRBD1 aligns across 7 bases. The germline V gene encodes CDR1 MRHNA and CDR2 SNTAGT. V shed 5 bases, J shed 0 bases, and the junction held 11 bases outside the gene matches. CDR3 length: 17 amino acids. CDR3 protein: CASSPHPTGISTDTQYF. The CDR3 coding sequence is TGTGCCAGCAGTCCTCACCCGACAGGGATAAGCACAGATACGCAGTATTTT.

This rearrangement joins TRBV4-2 to TRBJ2-1; TRBD2 matches 11 bases. Germline loops: CDR1 LGHNA, CDR2 YNFKEQ. The J segment lost 0 bases and the V segment lost 0 bases, leaving 10 bases of the junction unmatched. The CDR3 length is 20 residues. This chain's CDR3 is CASSQESRLAGLASYNEQFF. DNA of the CDR3: TGTGCCAGCAGCCAAGAGTCCAGACTAGCGGGATTGGCCTCCTACAATGAGCAGTTCTTC.

This chain links TRBV23-1 with TRBJ1-2, with 7 positions matching TRBD1. TRBV23-1 falls under the ORF class, with uncertain function. There are 18 residues in the CDR3. After removal of 3 bases from V and 4 bases from J, the junction contained 17 bases not matched to a gene. CDR3 loop: CASSHDRARVSDGYGYTF. The DNA for the CDR3 is TGCGCCAGCAGTCACGACAGGGCGCGGGTAAGTGATGGCTATGGCTACACCTTC.

The rearrangement joins TRBV18 to TRBJ1-3, with D perhaps TRBD1 (5 bases). Germline V gene lookup returns CDR1 KGHSH and CDR2 LQKENI. There are 17 residues in the CDR3. V was trimmed by 1 base and J by 4 bases, leaving 17 bases between them. The CDR3 DNA reads as TGTGCCAGCTCACCACGGCAGGGTCCTGAGGCCGGAAACACCATATATTTT. Amino acids: CASSPRQGPEAGNTIYF. Full variable domain (rest looked up from reference TRBV18 and TRBJ1-3): NAGVMQNPRHLVRRRGQEARLRCSPMKGHSHVYWYRQLPEEGLKFMVYLQKENIIDESGMPKERFSAEFPKEGPSILRIQQVVRGDSAAYFCASSPRQGPEAGNTIYFGEGSWLTVV.

The gene calls are TRBV5-5 and TRBJ2-2; D not resolved. With 6 bases removed from V and 4 bases from J, the gap between germline ends came to 13 bases. CDR3 length equals 14 residues. CDR1 and CDR2 (germline): SGHKS, YYEKEE (reference sequence). In nucleotides, the CDR3 is TGTGCCAGCATTTACCGCGAGGCCACCGGGGAGCTGTTTTTT. It yields the protein CASIYREATGELFF.

CDR3 DNA: TGCGCCAGCAGCTTGGATCAGTGGTCGGGCACTGGGGGCTATGCGGAGACCCAGTACTTC. Its protein is CASSLDQWSGTGGYAETQYF. The V and J genes are TRBV5-1 and TRBJ2-5, with D perhaps matching TRBD1 (6 bases). CDR3 length: 20 amino acids. Between the trimmed V and J ends, which lost 0 bases and 5 bases, there was a span of 29 bases. Germline CDR1 reads SGHRS; CDR2 reads YFSETQ.

This clone has a single count. The chain uses TRBV29-1 and TRBJ1-2; D unclear. The CDR3 runs 13 residues. The germline V and J ends were trimmed by 3 bases and 5 bases, with 13 bases remaining between them. In germline, CDR1 is SQVTM, CDR2 ANQGSEA. This CDR3 reads CSVDGESGYGYTF. The CDR3 DNA reads TGCAGCGTTGATGGGGAGTCGGGGTATGGCTACACCTTC.

V and J are TRBV6-1 and TRBJ2-2, with TRBD1 matching over 8 bases. The CDR3 spans 16 residues. CDR1 and CDR2 (germline): MNHNS, SASEGT. With 4 bases clipped from V and 6 bases from J, the junction kept 10 bases outside the gene matches. In DNA, the CDR3 is TGTGCCAGCAGTGGGACCCACAGGGGGAAGGCCGGGGAGCTGTTTTTT. Encoded protein: CASSGTHRGKAGELFF.

The rearrangement uses TRBV27 and TRBJ1-5; TRBD1 agrees at 7 bases. With 6 bases clipped from V and 7 bases from J, the junction kept 3 bases outside the gene matches. The germline CDR1 and CDR2 sequences are MNHEY and SMNVEV (reference sequence). This CDR3 region has 12 residues. For the CDR3, the DNA is TGTGCCAGCAGCAACAGGGGCCAGCCCCAGCATTTT. It encodes CASSNRGQPQHF.

V is TRBV11-2 and J is TRBJ1-4; possibly TRBD1 for D (6 bases). Per the germline V gene, CDR1 is SGHAT and CDR2 is FQNNGV. The CDR3 is made up of 14 amino acids. The V gene lost 8 bases and the J gene lost 2 bases, with 12 bases spanning the gap. CDR3: CASHRVGTNEKLFF. Here the CDR3 DNA reads TGTGCCAGCCACAGGGTTGGGACTAATGAAAAACTGTTTTTT. The whole variable domain, remainder taken from reference TRBV11-2 and TRBJ1-4, is EAGVAQSPRYKIIEKRQSVAFWCNPISGHATLYWYQQILGQGPKLLIQFQNNGVVDDSQLPKDRFSAERLKGVDSTLKIQPAKLEDSAVYLCASHRVGTNEKLFFGSGTQLSVL.

There are a few counts of this clone. This chain links TRBV6-5 with TRBJ1-2, with a weak D call TRBD1 (6 bases). V lost 6 bases, J lost 4 bases, and 18 bases lay in between. The CDR3 length is 15 residues. Germline loops: CDR1 MNHEY, CDR2 SVGAGI. The CDR3 DNA is TGTGCCAGCAGGCCCGGGGGGGCAGTAACCTATGGCTACACCTTC. Its protein product is CASRPGGAVTYGYTF.

This chain joins TRBV6-4 and TRBJ1-6; no definite D call. The V end lost 6 bases, the J end lost 7 bases, and 10 bases lay between the germline ends. The CDR3 has 13 amino acids. Germline CDR1 and CDR2: MRHNA and SNTAGT. In DNA, the CDR3 is TGTGCCAGCAGCAGACAAGAAAATTCACCCCTCCACTTT. It translates to CASSRQENSPLHF.

The J gene is TRBJ1-2, the V gene TRBV9; no reliable D call. Per germline, CDR1 SGDLS and CDR2 YYNGEE. The CDR3 extends over 13 amino acids. V was clipped by 1 base and J by 2 bases, with 6 bases between them. The CDR3: CASSVSVNYGYTF. Written as DNA, the CDR3 is TGTGCCAGCAGCGTAAGCGTCAACTATGGCTACACCTTC.